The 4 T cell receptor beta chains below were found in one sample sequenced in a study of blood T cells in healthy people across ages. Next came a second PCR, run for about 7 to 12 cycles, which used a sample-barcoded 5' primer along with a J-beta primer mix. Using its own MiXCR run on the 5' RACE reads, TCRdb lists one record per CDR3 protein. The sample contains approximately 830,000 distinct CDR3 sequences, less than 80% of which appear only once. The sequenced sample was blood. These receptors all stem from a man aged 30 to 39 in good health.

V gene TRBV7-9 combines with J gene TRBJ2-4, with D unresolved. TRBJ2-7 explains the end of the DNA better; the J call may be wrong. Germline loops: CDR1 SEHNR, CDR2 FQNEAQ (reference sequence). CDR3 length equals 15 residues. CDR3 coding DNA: TGTGCCAGCAGCGTCCGTTCCCCTGGGGCCTACGAGCAGTACTTC. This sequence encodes CASSVRSPGAYEQYF.

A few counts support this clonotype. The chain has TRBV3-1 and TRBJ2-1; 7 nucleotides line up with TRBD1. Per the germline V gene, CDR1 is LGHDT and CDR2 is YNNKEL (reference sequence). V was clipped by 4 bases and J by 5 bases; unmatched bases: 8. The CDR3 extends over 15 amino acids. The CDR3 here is CASSRPTGANNEQFF. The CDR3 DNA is TGTGCCAGCAGCCGTCCCACAGGGGCCAACAATGAGCAGTTCTTC.

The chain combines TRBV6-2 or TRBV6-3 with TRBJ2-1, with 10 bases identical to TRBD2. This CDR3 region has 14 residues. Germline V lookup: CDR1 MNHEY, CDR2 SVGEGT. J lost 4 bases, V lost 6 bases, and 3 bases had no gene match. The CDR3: CASSGTSAYNEQFF. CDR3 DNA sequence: TGTGCCAGCAGCGGGACTAGCGCATACAATGAGCAGTTCTTC.

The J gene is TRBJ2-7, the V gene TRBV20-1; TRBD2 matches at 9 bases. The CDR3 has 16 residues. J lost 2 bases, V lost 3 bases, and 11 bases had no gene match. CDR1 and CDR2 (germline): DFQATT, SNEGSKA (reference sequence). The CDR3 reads CSARARGGAITYEQYF. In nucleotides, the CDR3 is TGCAGTGCTAGGGCCCGCGGGGGGGCTATCACCTACGAGCAGTACTTC.